This T cell receptor beta chain was retrieved from a study of cytomegalovirus exposure and HLA in healthy donors. The primer mix had 60 Vbeta and 13 Jbeta primers. Only in-frame clones appear in the TCRdb table, and some are missing; sequencing was by immunoSEQ multiplex PCR. The sample consists of 65,000 to 90,000 clones, around 80% of them appearing once. This clone was seen just once. Its matching antigen is unknown. Study-wide results and caveats: Most of the TCR beta V segments (in an earlier analysis) were productive either about 87% or about 30% of the time. A highly shared variant cluster was judged a likely technical artifact. Later analysis identified around 15,000 TCR beta sequences associated with HLA alleles, using a false discovery rate threshold of 0.05. Cytomegalovirus association was listed for around 170 TCR beta chains.

This sequence was found in a young man in good health and CMV-seronegative. What was sequenced was PBMCs.

The CDR3 sequence is CASRPETGVQEKLFF. CDR3 DNA sequence: TGTGCCAGCAGACCTGAGACAGGCGTTCAGGAAAAACTGTTTTTT. The J gene is TRBJ1-4, the V gene TRBV27; TRBD1 might be the D (6 bases). CDR1 and CDR2 from the germline V gene are MNHEY and SMNVEV (reference sequence). The CDR3 consists of 15 residues. V dropped 6 bases and J dropped 8 bases, with 19 bases sitting between them.